The 7 T cell receptor beta chains below were found in one sample sequenced in a study of cytomegalovirus exposure and HLA in healthy donors. In the PCR, 60 Vbeta and 13 Jbeta primers were used. The protocol was immunoSEQ multiplex PCR, while the TCRdb copy is restricted to in-frame clones and leaves out a portion. The sample records around 150,000 clones, roughly 80% being singletons. Source material: PBMCs. The receptors shown here come from a man younger than 35 in good health and CMV-seropositive.

V is TRBV5-6 and J is TRBJ1-1, with D possibly TRBD1 on 5 matching bases. With 0 bases removed from V and 7 bases from J, the gap between germline ends came to 7 bases. The germline gives CDR1 SGHDT, CDR2 YYEEEE. The CDR3 loop spans 12 amino acids. In nucleotides, the CDR3 is TGTGCCAGCAGCTTGGGGGGCCTTGAAGCTTTCTTT. Protein sequence: CASSLGGLEAFF.

The chain uses TRBV5-6 and TRBJ1-2, with TRBD1 matching over 7 bases. The CDR3 is made up of 16 amino acids. Germline CDR1 reads SGHDT; CDR2 reads YYEEEE. The J segment lost 4 bases and the V segment lost 4 bases, leaving 13 bases of the junction unmatched. For the CDR3, the DNA is TGTGCCAGCAGCCTATTCGCAGGGGGAGGAATCTATGGCTACACCTTC. Protein: CASSLFAGGGIYGYTF. Combining the CDR3 with reference TRBV5-6 and TRBJ1-2 gives the whole variable domain DAGVTQSPTHLIKTRGQQVTLRCSPKSGHDTVSWYQQALGQGPQFIFQYYEEEERQRGNFPDRFSGHQFPNYSSELNVNALLLGDSALYLCASSLFAGGGIYGYTFGSGTRLTVV.

This clone was seen a handful of times. The genes are TRBV7-6 and TRBJ1-4, with D tentatively TRBD1 (6 bases). From germline, CDR1 is SGHVS and CDR2 FNYEAQ. V gave up 5 bases and J gave up 5 bases, with 12 bases separating them. The CDR3 runs to 14 residues. For the CDR3, the DNA is TGTGCCAGCAGCGAAGACAGGACAAATGAAAAACTGTTTTTT. It specifies CASSEDRTNEKLFF. Full variable domain (missing parts from reference TRBV7-6 and TRBJ1-4): GAGVSQSPRYKVTKRGQDVALRCDPISGHVSLYWYRQALGQGPEFLTYFNYEAQQDKSGLPNDRFSAERPEGSISTLTIQRTEQRDSAMYRCASSEDRTNEKLFFGSGTQLSVL.

The V gene is TRBV5-1, the J gene TRBJ2-5, with TRBD1 matching 11 bases. The assigned J gene may be wrong: the sequence end matches TRBJ2-7 better. The CDR3 sequence is 15 residues long. Germline V gene lookup returns CDR1 SGHRS and CDR2 YFSETQ. CDR3 nucleotides: TGCGCCAGCAGCTACCCGGGACAGGGGGTCTACGAGCAGTACTTC. This translates into CASSYPGQGVYEQYF.

There are a few counts of this clone. This chain uses TRBV18 with TRBJ1-1; 8 bases are a match to TRBD1. The CDR3 is made up of 13 amino acids. Germline loops: CDR1 KGHSH, CDR2 LQKENI. J was trimmed by 7 bases and V by 2 bases; bases with no gene match: 3. CDR3 sequence: CASSPGQGYEAFF. The DNA for the CDR3 is TGTGCCAGCTCACCAGGACAGGGTTATGAAGCTTTCTTT. Together with reference TRBV18 and TRBJ1-1, the CDR3 gives the full variable domain: NAGVMQNPRHLVRRRGQEARLRCSPMKGHSHVYWYRQLPEEGLKFMVYLQKENIIDESGMPKERFSAEFPKEGPSILRIQQVVRGDSAAYFCASSPGQGYEAFFGQGTRLTVV.

This clone was seen only once. This sequence joins TRBV18 and TRBJ2-5, with D hard to call. Germline loops: CDR1 KGHSH, CDR2 LQKENI. The CDR3 runs 13 residues. The germline V and J ends were trimmed by 2 bases and 3 bases, with 7 bases remaining between them. CDR3 in DNA: TGTGCCAGCTCACCAGAGGCGAAAGAGACCCAGTACTTC. Amino acid sequence: CASSPEAKETQYF.

This rearrangement joins TRBV7-6 to TRBJ2-7, with D possibly being TRBD2 (5 bases). CDR3 size: 14 residues. CDR1 SGHVS and CDR2 FNYEAQ come from the germline V gene. Trimming took off 5 bases at V and 3 bases at J, with 14 bases between the two ends. CDR3 DNA sequence: TGTGCCAGCAGCCAAGAGACCGGGGACTACGAGCAGTACTTC. It encodes CASSQETGDYEQYF.